The entry that follows covers one TCR beta chain sequence. The record originates from a study of blood T cell repertoires in COVID-19. The CDR3 is made up of 13 amino acids. V was clipped by 3 bases and J by 2 bases, with 7 bases between them. Looked up from germline, CDR1 is SGHTA and CDR2 is FQGTGA. Cohort allocation depended upon clinical history that participants reported. TCRdb keeps only in-frame clones here, not all; method: immunoSEQ multiplex PCR. The sample contains 200,000 to 250,000 clones, roughly 90% of which appear only once. The receptor's source is a woman aged 25-40 years with acute COVID-19. The genes are TRBV7-3 and TRBJ1-1; D gene ambiguous. The specimen was PBMCs or T cells enriched from blood (not recorded which). The CDR3 region is CASSFTTNTEAFF. Here the CDR3 DNA reads TGTGCCAGCAGCTTTACTACCAACACTGAAGCTTTCTTT.